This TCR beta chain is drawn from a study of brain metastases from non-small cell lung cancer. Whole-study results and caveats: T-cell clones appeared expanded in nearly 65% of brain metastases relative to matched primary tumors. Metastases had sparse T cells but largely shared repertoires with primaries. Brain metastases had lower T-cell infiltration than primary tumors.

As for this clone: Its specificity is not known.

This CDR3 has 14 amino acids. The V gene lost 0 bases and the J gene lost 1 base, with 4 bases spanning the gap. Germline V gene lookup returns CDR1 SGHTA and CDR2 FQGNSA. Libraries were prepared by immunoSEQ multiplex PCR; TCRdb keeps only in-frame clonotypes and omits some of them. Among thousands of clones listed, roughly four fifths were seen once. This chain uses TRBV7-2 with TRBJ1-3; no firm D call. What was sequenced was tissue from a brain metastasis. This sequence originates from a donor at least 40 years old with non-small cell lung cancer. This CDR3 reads CASSLAKSGNTIYF. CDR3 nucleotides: TGTGCCAGCAGCTTAGCAAAGTCTGGAAACACCATATATTTT.